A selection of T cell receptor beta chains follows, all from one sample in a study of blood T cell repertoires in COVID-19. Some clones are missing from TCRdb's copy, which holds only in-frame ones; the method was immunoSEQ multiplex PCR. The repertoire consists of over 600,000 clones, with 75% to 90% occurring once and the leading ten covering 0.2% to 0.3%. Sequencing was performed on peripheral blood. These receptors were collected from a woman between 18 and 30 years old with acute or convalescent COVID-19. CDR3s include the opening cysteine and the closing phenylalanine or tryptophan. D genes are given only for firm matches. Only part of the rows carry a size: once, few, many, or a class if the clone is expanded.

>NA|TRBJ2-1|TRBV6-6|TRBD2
TGTGCCAGCAGTCAACGGGATAGCGGGGTATCCTACAATGAGCAGTTCTTC
CASSQRDSGVSYNEQFF
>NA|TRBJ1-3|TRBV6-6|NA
TGTGCCAGCAGTAGGGACACCGCAGGAGGAAACACCATATATTTT
CASSRDTAGGNTIYF
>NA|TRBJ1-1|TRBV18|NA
TGTGCCAGCTCACCAACCCAGGAGGGTCGAGCTTTCTTT
CASSPTQEGRAFF
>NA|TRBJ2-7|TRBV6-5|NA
TGTGCCAGCAGTATTCAGGGGTTTCCCTACGAGCAGTACTTC
CASSIQGFPYEQYF
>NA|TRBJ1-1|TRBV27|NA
TGTGCCAGCAGGCCGGGGGGATATCCTGAAGCTTTCTTT
CASRPGGYPEAFF
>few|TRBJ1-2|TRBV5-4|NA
TGTGCCAGCAGCTTAGATGGACAGAGCTATGGCTACACCTTC
CASSLDGQSYGYTF
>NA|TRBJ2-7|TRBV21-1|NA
TGTGCCAGCACCCACCAGGGTAACTACGAGCAGTACTTC
CASTHQGNYEQYF
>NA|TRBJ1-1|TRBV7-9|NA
TGTGCCAGCAGCTTAGGGGCTACTGAAGCTTTCTTT
CASSLGATEAFF
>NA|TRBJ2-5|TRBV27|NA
TGTGCCAGCAGTTTAAATTCTTGGGCAGGCCTCCAAGAGACCCAGTACTTC
CASSLNSWAGLQETQYF
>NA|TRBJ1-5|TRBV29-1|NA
TGCAGCGTCACACAGGGCCAGGATCAGCCCCAGCATTTT
CSVTQGQDQPQHF
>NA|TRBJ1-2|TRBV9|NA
TGTGCCAGCAGCGTAGAGGACGGGGGGGCCTACTATGGCTACACCTTC
CASSVEDGGAYYGYTF
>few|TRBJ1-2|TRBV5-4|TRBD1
TGTGCCAGCAGCTTCGGACAGGGTGGTGGCTACACCTTC
CASSFGQGGGYTF
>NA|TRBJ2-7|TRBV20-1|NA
TGCAGTGCTAGTCTGCTACCTGGTTACGAGCAGTACTTC
CSASLLPGYEQYF
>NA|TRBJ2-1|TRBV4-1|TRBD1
TGCGCCAGCAGCCAAGATCATGGGACAGGGGCCTACAATGAGCAGTTCTTC
CASSQDHGTGAYNEQFF
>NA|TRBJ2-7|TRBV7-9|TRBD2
TGTGCCAGCAGGTATGCGGGGGGTGAGACATCCTACGAGCAGTACTTC
CASRYAGGETSYEQYF
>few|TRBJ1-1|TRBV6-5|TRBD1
TGTGCCAGCAGTTACGACAGGGCGACTGAAGCTTTCTTT
CASSYDRATEAFF
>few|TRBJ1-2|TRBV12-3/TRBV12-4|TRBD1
TGTGCCAGCAGTTTACAACAGGGGCATGGCTACACCTTC
CASSLQQGHGYTF
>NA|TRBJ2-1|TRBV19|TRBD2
TGTGCCAGTGGGCCAGCGGGGTTGTTTGAGCAGTTCTTC
CASGPAGLFEQFF
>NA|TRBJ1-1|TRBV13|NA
TGTGCCAGCAGCTTAAACAGGAACACTGAAGCTTTCTTT
CASSLNRNTEAFF
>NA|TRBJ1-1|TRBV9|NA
TGTGCCAGCAGCGTAGGCGGGGGGTACACTGAAGCTTTCTTT
CASSVGGGYTEAFF
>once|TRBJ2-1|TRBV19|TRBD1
TGTGCCAGTAGAAAAACCGGGACAGGGGCCGACAATGAGCAGTTCTTC
CASRKTGTGADNEQFF
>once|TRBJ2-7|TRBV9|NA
TGTGCCAGCAGCGTAGCTCCGGCAGGGGTCTACGAGCAGTACTTC
CASSVAPAGVYEQYF
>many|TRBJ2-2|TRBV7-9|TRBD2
TGTGCCAGCAGCTTAGCGGCTAGCGGGGCTCACGGGGAGCTGTTTTTT
CASSLAASGAHGELFF
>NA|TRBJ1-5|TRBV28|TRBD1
TGTGCCAGCAGTTTACCCCCAACAGGGGCCCTTAGCAATCAGCCCCAGCATTTT
CASSLPPTGALSNQPQHF
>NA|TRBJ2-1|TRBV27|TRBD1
TGTGCCAGCAGTAAACACAGGGGGCTGTACAATGAGCAGTTCTTC
CASSKHRGLYNEQFF
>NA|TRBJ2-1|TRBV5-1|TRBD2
TGCGCCAGCAGCTCGACTAGCGGAGACTACAATGAGCAGTTCTTC
CASSSTSGDYNEQFF
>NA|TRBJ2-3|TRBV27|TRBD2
TGTGCCAGCAGCAGACGACTAGCGACAGATACGCAGTATTTT
CASSRRLATDTQYF
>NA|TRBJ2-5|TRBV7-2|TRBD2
TGTGCCAGCAGCCCGGGACTAGCGGGGAAGGAGACCCAGTACTTC
CASSPGLAGKETQYF
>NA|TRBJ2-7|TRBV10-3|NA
TGTGCCATCAGTGAGTCTGTATACTCCTACGAGCAGTACTTC
CAISESVYSYEQYF
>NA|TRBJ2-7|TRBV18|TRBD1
TGTGCCAGCTCCCCCCGATCCCCGGGACAGGCCGCCTACGAGCAGTACTTC
CASSPRSPGQAAYEQYF
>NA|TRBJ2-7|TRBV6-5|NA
TGTGCCAGCAGTTACTCTCCCGCTAGGGGGGGGGAGCAGTACTTC
CASSYSPARGGEQYF
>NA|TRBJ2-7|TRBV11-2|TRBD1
TGTGCCAGCAGCGACGTGGCGACAGGGGAGTACTTC
CASSDVATGEYF
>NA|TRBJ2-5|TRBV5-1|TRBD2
TGCGCCAGCTCGCCGGGGGGGCCGGGGGAGACCCAGTACTTC
CASSPGGPGETQYF
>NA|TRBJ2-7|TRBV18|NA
TGTGCCAGCTCACCACTCCCTGACACAACCACACTCTACGAGCAGTACTTC
CASSPLPDTTTLYEQYF
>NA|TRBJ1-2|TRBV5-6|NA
TGTGCCAGCAGCTTGGCGGGGGTAGGTGGCTACACCTTC
CASSLAGVGGYTF
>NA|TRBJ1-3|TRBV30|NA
TGTGCCTGGAGTGTATCTAGGGGAAACACCATATATTTT
CAWSVSRGNTIYF
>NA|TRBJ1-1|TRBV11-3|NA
TGTGCCAGCAGCTTCGGGGGGGCAGGGGCTGAAGCTTTCTTT
CASSFGGAGAEAFF
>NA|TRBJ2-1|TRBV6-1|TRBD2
TGTGCCAGCAGTGAAGCGACCGGGACTAGCATAGTAAGTGAGCAGTTCTTC
CASSEATGTSIVSEQFF
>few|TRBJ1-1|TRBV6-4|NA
TGTGCCAGCAGTGACAGGGAGGACACTGAAGCTTTCTTT
CASSDREDTEAFF
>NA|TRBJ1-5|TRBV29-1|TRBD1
TGCAGCGCAGTAACCGGGACAGATTATCAGCCCCAGCATTTT
CSAVTGTDYQPQHF
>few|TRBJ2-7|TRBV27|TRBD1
TGTGCCAGCAGTTTTTACAGGGGCGCCTACTCCTACGAGCAGTACTTC
CASSFYRGAYSYEQYF
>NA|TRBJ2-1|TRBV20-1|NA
TGCAGTGCTAGTCAAGGGGGACCGTATGAGCAGTTCTTC
CSASQGGPYEQFF
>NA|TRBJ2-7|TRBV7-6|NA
TGTGCCAGCAGCCGGGACTTATCCTACGAGCAGTACTTC
CASSRDLSYEQYF
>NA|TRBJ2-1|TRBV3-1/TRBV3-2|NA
TGTGCCAGCAGCCGAGGTGGCGGCGCCCAACTCTTC
CASSRGGGAQLF
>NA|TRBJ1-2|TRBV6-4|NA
TGTGCCAGCAGTGGAGTGAACGATATCGACATGTCGGGCTACACCTTC
CASSGVNDIDMSGYTF